Below, one TCR beta chain is given with its context. This clone has just one count. Its antigen remains undetermined. One base away there is no much larger clone; base qualities are not given. In total, fewer than 750 healthy bone marrow donors made up the cohort. At the time of sampling, all cohort members were nominally healthy, though unrecorded immune exposures were likely present. The donor tested CMV seronegative, placing the donor among the 300 to 450 seronegative members of the cohort. A peripheral blood sample was collected from each donor, and TCR beta sequencing was performed on peripheral blood mononuclear cells. Genomic DNA extraction from the blood cell samples was performed with the Qiagen DNeasy Blood Extraction Kit. CDR1 and CDR2 are read off the germline V gene (reference sequence) as SGHNT and YYREEE. V is pruned by 3 bases and J by 2 bases, leaving 4 bases of the junction without a gene match. The cysteine opens and the phenylalanine closes a CDR3 of 14 amino acids. This entry keeps only the CDR3 DNA: 42 bases, framed from base 1.

The sample belongs to a study of cytomegalovirus exposure and HLA in healthy donors (dated by TCRdb to about 2017). Regarding the complete study: An earlier analysis of around 600 of the donors reported more than 250 Gb of sequence data and some 120 million unique TCR beta sequences from roughly 180 million T cells. Class I and class II HLA loci were covered by the typing at four-digit resolution. The genetic ancestry cluster associated with self-reported Caucasian donors included 80% to 90% of the roughly 390 genotyped donors. Rather than using new phenotypic data, the later analysis identified candidate immune exposures from TCR beta sequences and from how often those sequences occurred across donors. The study used immunosequencing to profile the T cell repertoires of approximately 640 subjects and linked those repertoires to cytomegalovirus serostatus. A later genetic analysis took genome-wide SNP genotypes for about 60% of the roughly 670 donors and used that subset as a discovery cohort. The aim of the study was to test whether cataloging public T cell receptors could identify signatures of past pathogen exposure. Across some 400 genotyped donors of the cohort, an average of about 240,000 unique TCR beta nucleotide sequences per donor were sequenced, and 15% to 20% of those sequences were non-productive. High-throughput TCR immunosequencing, statistical association of individual TCRs with disease status, and machine learning were combined to predict cytomegalovirus infection status. Alongside the repertoire data, information on donor age, sex, ethnicity and CMV serostatus was compiled. Along with the approximately 650-subject first cohort, a separate validation cohort of over a hundred different subjects was used. Five DR-DQ haplotypes were handled as single units for association and clustering because linkage in the cohort was strong. An early release that covered about 600 HLA-typed donors contained approximately 320 gigabases of sequencing data and roughly 84 million unique TCR sequences. A later analysis re-analyzed previously published TCR beta repertoires from roughly 630 donors and added high-resolution HLA genotyping to study TCR occurrence patterns. In an earlier analysis of more than 550 of the donors, high-throughput TCR beta sequencing was used to judge whether each TCR beta V gene segment behaved as functional or pseudogenic. All discovery cohort repertoires had been generated on a single sequencing platform. Typing coverage differed by locus: A, B, C, DRB1 and DQB1 were typed in about 620-630 donors, DQA1 in approximately 520, DPA1 in around 600, and DPB1 in roughly 470.

The paper as a whole reports these results and caveats: The study gave a list of 150 to 200 TCR beta chains associated with cytomegalovirus. A later genetic analysis associated a missense DCLRE1C variant with V-gene and J-gene trimming of TCR beta chains, and an independent cohort replicated the association. A further reported finding was that TCR beta sequences accurately predicted the HLA-A and HLA-B alleles for most subjects in the first cohort. At a false discovery rate of 0.05, a later analysis linked about 17,000 TCR beta sequences to specific HLA alleles. Most TCR sequences were seen in very few donors, while some public TCRs were found in many individuals. In a later analysis, TCR association rates were found to vary across HLA loci, with the most associated TCRs seen for DRB1 alleles and the fewest for HLA-C alleles. This cohort had only TCR beta chains sequenced, and the lack of alpha or paired-chain data limited which features could be detected. Linkage disequilibrium might explain the correlated functional status among segregating V segments, but an unknown experimental factor could not be excluded. In an earlier analysis of 587 of the donors, most TCR beta V segments appeared in productive rearrangements about 90% or about 30% of the time, broadly matching IMGT annotations. Compared with the approximately 670-donor mean, donors in an Asian-associated ancestry cluster had fewer N-insertions in productive TCRs, according to a later genetic analysis. The earlier analysis of 587 of the donors excluded 15 to 20 rarely observed V segments, including chromosome 9 orphons, because counts were too low. A few of the identified cytomegalovirus-associated TCR beta chains were confirmed in vitro to be specific for cytomegalovirus antigens. A later analysis found that most CMV-associated TCR beta chains appeared HLA-restricted, with HLA associations seemingly driven largely by CMV exposure. Immune exposure information for the cohort was limited to CMV serostatus. Compared with equally common non-associated chains, HLA-associated TCR beta chains in a later analysis were more clonally expanded and had lower generation probabilities. Because HLA typing was missing for some donors at each locus, association tests included only the typed subset. The classifier was reported to diagnose cytomegalovirus status with high specificity and sensitivity in both the original and validation cohorts. The sequencing pipeline was judged likely to have produced a cluster of highly shared sequence variants as a technical artifact. When HLA alleles, especially DR and DQ, strongly co-occurred, TCR associations were difficult to assign to individual alleles. Sequencing depth was assumed to be roughly uniform across donors in the presence/absence analyses, though that assumption may not hold. Some IMGT-functional V segments, including TRBV6-2 and TRBV6-3, could not be distinguished by the 87-base-pair reads and were therefore excluded. The authors suggested that the approach could potentially be extended to other disease states and immunological phenotypes. Several of the top co-occurrence clusters appeared to be linked to parvovirus B19, influenza, CMV and Epstein-Barr virus, according to a later analysis.

The library was made by the immunoSEQ multiplex PCR assay. For the multiplex PCR, a mixture combining 60 forward primers for TCR Vbeta segments and 13 reverse primers for TCR Jbeta segments was used. Amplification of the CDR3 region of rearranged TCR beta genes was performed with a multiplex PCR assay on genomic DNA. The amplified TCR beta libraries were sequenced on the Illumina HiSeq System as 87-base-pair reads. Processing in the source paper ran as follows. A later analysis tallied around 80 million unique TCR beta chains across the approximately 670 repertoires, and some 10 million of those chains were shared by two or more donors. To remove PCR and sequencing errors, raw reads were error-corrected and collapsed into unique sequences using a nearest-neighbor algorithm that merged closely related sequences. CDR3 sequences were aligned to IMGT reference sequences to assign V, D and J gene segments. For a sequence to be retained, a match of at least six nucleotides to both a V gene segment and a J gene segment was required. A rearrangement was called productive if the CDR3 had no stop codons and remained in frame with V and J, and every other rearrangement was called non-productive. CDR3 was defined according to IMGT convention as the region running from the second conserved V-encoded cysteine to the conserved J-encoded phenylalanine. The earlier analysis of 450 to 750 of the donors excluded any sequence lacking an unambiguous match to a single V gene segment. In an earlier analysis of approximately 590 of the donors, V segments were called functional above 56.7% productive rearrangements and were called segregating when the between-donor standard deviation exceeded 5%. To diagnose cytomegalovirus status from the catalog of TCR beta chain sequences, a statistical classification framework was built. A later analysis assigned V and J genes by comparing TCR nucleotide sequences with IMGT/GENE-DB human TR gene sequences. A later analysis assigned CDR3 sequences and most-parsimonious VDJ recombination scenarios with the TCRdist pipeline. In a later analysis, every TCR beta chain was defined by the combination of its CDR3 amino acid sequence and its V-gene family, and reads without a unique V-gene family were dropped. In a later analysis, several hundred highly shared, low-generation-probability nucleotide sequences were removed to address suspected cross-contamination and a sequencing artifact. In a later analysis, a clonal expansion index for each public chain was calculated from normalized within-repertoire ranks of inferred template counts. Generation probabilities in a later analysis came from a VDJ recombination model fitted to out-of-frame rearrangements, and those results were checked against IGoR. A later analysis scored TCR-TCR, TCR-HLA and TCR-CMV co-occurrence with hypergeometric tests, applying a repertoire-size bias correction to TCR pairs. In a later analysis, false discovery rates were estimated by permuting HLA or CMV assignments 20 times. In a later analysis, co-occurring TCRs were grouped using DBSCAN, and TCRdist sequence similarity was added for clustering within HLA-allele-positive subsets. For co-occurrence clustering, repertoires with fewer than 30,000 or more than 120,000 public chains were excluded, along with four or five repertoires with anomalous nucleotide sharing. The table comes from immuneACCESS by way of TCRdb, which keeps in-frame sequences with V and J called. Part of the clones is missing from these tables; in studies checked, under half for an unresolved V gene and the rest for unknown reasons. V and J calls and clone size come straight from that table; D and trimming were deduced from the DNA. The sample has over 200,000 clones on record, around 80% of them singletons. 0.58% of the sample is held by the ten biggest clonotypes.

Input material: PBMCs. This receptor chain uses TRBV5-4 and TRBJ2-7; 8 central bases correspond to TRBD2. The source is a woman aged 40-49 years in good health and CMV-seronegative. The CDR3 protein sequence reads: CASSSGGLAYEQYF. The nucleotide sequence is TGTGCCAGCAGCTCGGGGGGGTTAGCCTACGAGCAGTACTTC.